The 28 T cell receptor beta chains given below trace back to one sample, sequenced in a study of OX40 agonist ivuxolimab in advanced cancers. This table comes from immunoSEQ multiplex PCR, and its TCRdb copy is limited to in-frame clones, with some not included. Among about 48,000 clones, roughly 81% were seen once, and the ten largest hold more than 5.5%. Sequenced here: CD4+ or CD8+ T cells sorted from blood, sampled in a trial of the OX40 agonist ivuxolimab. Receptor source: an adult with an advanced solid tumor such as melanoma, head and neck, liver or kidney cancer.

This clone has just one count. The chain is built from TRBV19 and TRBJ2-5; D gene unclear. Germline CDR1 reads LNHDA; CDR2 reads SQIVND (reference sequence). The V end was cut by 2 bases, the J end by 2 bases, with 6 bases between. This CDR3 region has 13 residues. In DNA, the CDR3 is TGTGCCAGTAGTATACAGATTCAAGAGACCCAGTACTTC. Translating gives CASSIQIQETQYF. The entire variable domain, with the rest obtained from reference TRBV19 and TRBJ2-5, is as follows: DGGITQSPKYLFRKEGQNVTLSCEQNLNHDAMYWYRQDPGQGLRLIYYSQIVNDFQKGDIAEGYSVSREKKESFPLTVTSAQKNPTAFYLCASSIQIQETQYFGPGTRLLVL.

The chain joins TRBV13 to TRBJ2-3; perhaps D is TRBD1 or TRBD2 (6 bases each). This CDR3 comprises 17 residues. Germline loops: CDR1 PRHDT, CDR2 FYEKMQ (reference sequence). Deletions cut 6 bases from V and 2 bases from J, with 21 bases between. The CDR3 loop is CASSPKGVGLFTDTQYF. The CDR3 DNA follows: TGTGCCAGCAGTCCCAAGGGGGTGGGACTTTTCACAGATACGCAGTATTTT.

The chain couples TRBV7-9 to TRBJ1-5; D not certain. V lost 0 bases to trimming and J lost 10 bases, with 7 bases between them. CDR1 SEHNR and CDR2 FQNEAQ come from the germline V gene (reference sequence). The CDR3 has 12 amino acids. The CDR3 nucleotides read TGTGCCAGCAGCTTAGCCTCTCAACCCCAGCATTTT. Translated: CASSLASQPQHF.

The V gene is TRBV2, the J gene TRBJ1-5; D ambiguous. V lost 0 bases to trimming and J lost 10 bases, with 10 bases between them. From germline, CDR1 is SNHLY and CDR2 FYNNEI. This CDR3 is built from 13 residues. The CDR3 region is CASSEALGTPQHF. CDR3 DNA: TGTGCCAGCAGTGAAGCGCTGGGCACACCCCAGCATTTT.

V usage is TRBV28 and J usage is TRBJ1-2; no clear D gene. The CDR3 runs 10 residues. CDR1 is MDHEN, CDR2 SYDVKM, per germline. The V and J ends lost 8 bases and 5 bases respectively, with 6 bases between them. CDR3: CASRLYGYTF. The CDR3 DNA sequence: TGTGCCAGCCGCTTGTATGGCTACACCTTC.

The V call is TRBV5-5, the J call TRBJ1-1; 8 bases map to TRBD1. CDR1 and CDR2 from the germline V gene are SGHKS and YYEKEE (reference sequence). V shed 5 bases, J shed 3 bases, and the junction held 18 bases outside the gene matches. This CDR3 comprises 18 residues. The CDR3 DNA follows: TGTGCCAGCAGTACTAGGGACAGGCCCCTCAGGCAGGACACTGAAGCTTTCTTT. This encodes CASSTRDRPLRQDTEAFF.

The chain couples TRBV6-1 to TRBJ2-5; 12 positions match TRBD2. Per the germline V gene, CDR1 is MNHNS and CDR2 is SASEGT. The CDR3 sequence is 17 residues long. The junction had 8 bases not matched to a gene; V was cut back by 1 base and J by 5 bases. This CDR3 is CASSEGASGRAWETQYF. As DNA, the CDR3 is TGTGCCAGCAGTGAAGGGGCTAGCGGGAGGGCTTGGGAGACCCAGTACTTC.

The chain combines TRBV2 with TRBJ1-4; TRBD1 is a possible D gene (5 bases). CDR1 and CDR2 (germline): SNHLY, FYNNEI. V lost 4 bases to trimming and J lost 4 bases, with 13 bases between them. This CDR3 is built from 15 residues. CDR3 amino acids: CASSGAGTRNEKLFF. CDR3 DNA sequence: TGTGCCAGCAGTGGAGCAGGGACTCGTAATGAAAAACTGTTTTTT. Using reference TRBV2 and TRBJ1-4 for the parts outside the CDR3, the full variable domain is EPEVTQTPSHQVTQMGQEVILRCVPISNHLYFYWYRQILGQKVEFLVSFYNNEISEKSEIFDDQFSVERPDGSNFTLKIRSTKLEDSAMYFCASSGAGTRNEKLFFGSGTQLSVL.

This chain links TRBV7-2 with TRBJ2-1; 7 nucleotides agree with TRBD2. Germline CDR1 reads SGHTA; CDR2 reads FQGNSA. This CDR3 comprises 15 residues. The J segment lost 9 bases and the V segment lost 1 base, leaving 9 bases of the junction unmatched. CDR3 bases: TGTGCCAGCAGCTTAGTGGTCATCGGGGGGATTGAGCAGTTCTTC. Encoded protein: CASSLVVIGGIEQFF.

There are a few counts of this clone. This CDR3 is CASSEGNAGYF. Written as DNA, the CDR3 is TGTGCCAGCAGTGAAGGAAACGCAGGGTACTTC. The gene calls are TRBV6-1 and TRBJ2-7, with D hard to call. Germline-derived CDR1 and CDR2 are MNHNS and SASEGT. The ends were cut back, 1 base at V and 12 bases at J, with 10 bases in the middle. The CDR3 consists of 11 residues.

The genes are TRBV2 and TRBJ2-7; 9 nucleotides align to TRBD1. The CDR3 runs 14 residues. V lost 5 bases and J lost 12; bases outside the gene matches: 14. Germline assignment: CDR1 SNHLY and CDR2 FYNNEI. DNA of the CDR3: TGTGCCAGCAGTCAACCCCGGGACAGGGCACCCAGGTACTTC. It translates to CASSQPRDRAPRYF.

CDR3 residues: CASSYGANSPLHF. CDR3 in DNA: TGTGCCAGCAGTTATGGGGCTAATTCACCCCTCCACTTT. This sequence joins TRBV6-5 and TRBJ1-6; possible D gene TRBD1, 5 bases. The CDR3 runs 13 residues. V dropped 3 bases and J dropped 6 bases, with 6 bases sitting between them. Germline V gene lookup returns CDR1 MNHEY and CDR2 SVGAGI.

The V gene is TRBV4-3, the J gene TRBJ1-2; a possible D gene is TRBD1 (5 bases). Trimming stripped 0 bases from V and 4 bases from J, with 6 bases between. This CDR3 contains 13 residues. Germline V gives CDR1 LGHNA, CDR2 YSLEER. CDR3 protein: CASSQDGTYGYTF. The DNA of the CDR3 is TGCGCCAGCAGCCAAGATGGGACCTATGGCTACACCTTC.

The chain combines TRBV9 with TRBJ2-1; D unresolved. Germline V gene lookup returns CDR1 SGDLS and CDR2 YYNGEE. The ends were cut back, 0 bases at V and 6 bases at J, with 4 bases in the middle. The CDR3 is 12 residues long. The chain's CDR3 is CASSVASNEQFF. The CDR3 DNA reads TGTGCCAGCAGCGTAGCCAGCAATGAGCAGTTCTTC.

The chain combines TRBV19 with TRBJ2-7; tentatively, D is TRBD1 (6 bases). Germline lookup yields CDR1 LNHDA and CDR2 SQIVND (reference sequence). Deletions cut 3 bases from V and 3 bases from J, with 18 bases between. CDR3 length: 16 residues. The CDR3 DNA sequence: TGTGCCAGTAGTATCAGAATACAGGGATGGGTCTACGAGCAGTACTTC. Its translation is CASSIRIQGWVYEQYF.

This clone has only a few counts. V is TRBV27 and J is TRBJ2-7; D unresolved. This CDR3 spans 12 amino acids. V gave up 5 bases and J gave up 3 bases, with 8 bases separating them. Looked up from germline, CDR1 is MNHEY and CDR2 is SMNVEV (reference sequence). The CDR3 DNA is TGTGCCAGCAGTGGGTCGGGCTACGAGCAGTACTTC. Encoded protein: CASSGSGYEQYF.

The chain joins TRBV5-4 to TRBJ1-2; 9 bases align to TRBD1. The V gene's germline CDR1 is SGHNT and CDR2 YYREEE (reference sequence). Unmatched junction bases numbered 13, after V lost 1 base and J lost 6 bases. This CDR3 has 17 residues. The CDR3 DNA reads as TGTGCCAGCAGCTTGCCCATTAGGACAGGGGTCGGAGATGGCTACACCTTC. Its protein is CASSLPIRTGVGDGYTF.

This chain links TRBV29-1 with TRBJ2-1; D might be TRBD2 (5 bases). Germline V lookup: CDR1 SQVTM, CDR2 ANQGSEA. V gave up 6 bases and J gave up 5 bases, with 8 bases separating them. This CDR3 has 11 residues. CDR3 bases: TGCAGCGTCGCACTAGACAATGAGCAGTTCTTC. Translated: CSVALDNEQFF.

V usage is TRBV4-2 and J usage is TRBJ1-1, with no clear D. Per germline, CDR1 LGHNA and CDR2 YNFKEQ. Trimming cost V 1 base and J 3 bases, with 12 bases left between them. This CDR3 is 15 amino acids long. CDR3 nucleotide sequence: TGTGCCAGCAGCCAAGGGAGCGGGGAGGACACTGAAGCTTTCTTT. This encodes CASSQGSGEDTEAFF.

The chain is built from TRBV10-2 and TRBJ2-7; 7 bases map to TRBD2. Germline V lookup: CDR1 WSHSY, CDR2 SAAADI. V shed 6 bases and J 4 bases; nucleotides not matched to a gene: 12. This CDR3 spans 15 amino acids. The DNA for the CDR3 is TGCGCCAGCAGGTCCCGGGACGGGGGGAAATACGAGCAGTACTTC. Residues: CASRSRDGGKYEQYF.

V gene TRBV7-7 combines with J gene TRBJ2-1; either TRBD1 or TRBD2 may supply D (5 bases each). The length of the CDR3 is 13 residues. CDR1 and CDR2 (germline): SSHAT, FNYEAQ (reference sequence). V lost 5 bases and J lost 12, with 17 bases in between. The CDR3 protein is CASSPRDLTGQFF. In DNA, the CDR3 is TGTGCCAGCAGCCCCCGGGACCTCACGGGGCAGTTCTTC. The full variable domain, with the rest looked up from reference TRBV7-7 and TRBJ2-1, is GAGVSQSPRYKVTKRGQDVTLRCDPISSHATLYWYQQALGQGPEFLTYFNYEAQPDKSGLPSDRFSAERPEGSISTLTIQRTEQRDSAMYRCASSPRDLTGQFFGPGTRLTVL.

The J gene is TRBJ2-3, the V gene TRBV6-5; D is perhaps TRBD1 (6 bases). The CDR3 spans 16 residues. Germline loops: CDR1 MNHEY, CDR2 SVGAGI. V was pared by 2 bases and J by 2 bases, with 14 bases between. The CDR3 DNA reads TGTGCCAGCAGTTACACCCAGGACAGTTTCACAGATACGCAGTATTTT. Translated, it gives CASSYTQDSFTDTQYF.

This chain connects TRBV6-5 to TRBJ2-5; the D gene is possibly TRBD2 (6 bases). Germline CDR1 and CDR2: MNHEY and SVGAGI. V lost 1 base to trimming and J lost 0 bases, with 6 bases between them. CDR3 length: 14 amino acids. The CDR3 nucleotides read TGTGCCAGCAGTTACTGGACTAACCAAGAGACCCAGTACTTC. This gives the protein CASSYWTNQETQYF.

This clone has only a few counts. The chain uses TRBV7-6 and TRBJ1-3; D unclear. Germline V gene lookup returns CDR1 SGHVS and CDR2 FNYEAQ. The CDR3 is made up of 15 amino acids. The V end was cut by 1 base, the J end by 0 bases, with 7 bases between. This chain's CDR3 is CASSLGRSSGNTIYF. In DNA form, the CDR3 reads TGTGCCAGCAGCTTAGGGCGGTCCTCTGGAAACACCATATATTTT.

This clone is categorized as medium-sized. The genes are TRBV27 and TRBJ1-4; TRBD1 might be the D (5 bases). The V gene lost 5 bases and the J gene lost 11 bases, with 9 bases spanning the gap. The CDR3 length is 11 residues. Germline CDR1 is MNHEY and CDR2 is SMNVEV (reference sequence). The CDR3: CASSEGEKLFF. CDR3 DNA: TGTGCCAGCAGTGAAGGGGAGAAACTGTTTTTT.

J is TRBJ2-1 and V is TRBV4-2; the match to TRBD2 covers 7 bases. V shed 1 base, J shed 3 bases, and the junction held 9 bases outside the gene matches. CDR1 and CDR2 from the germline V gene are LGHNA and YNFKEQ. CDR3 length: 17 amino acids. The chain's CDR3 is CASSQAHGREIYNEQFF. CDR3 DNA: TGTGCCAGCAGCCAAGCCCATGGGCGGGAGATCTACAATGAGCAGTTCTTC.

The chain recombines TRBV5-4 with TRBJ2-5; 7 bases agree with TRBD1. CDR3 length equals 15 residues. V trimming: 1 base; J trimming: 5 bases; junction bases outside the gene matches: 8. The germline CDR1 and CDR2 sequences are SGHNT and YYREEE (reference sequence). The DNA of the CDR3 is TGTGCCAGCAGCTTGACAGGGGCGGACGGGGAGACCCAGTACTTC. Amino acids: CASSLTGADGETQYF.

The chain combines TRBV6-6 with TRBJ1-1; tentatively, D is TRBD1 (6 bases). The CDR3 contains 14 residues. Germline lookup yields CDR1 MNHNY and CDR2 SVGAGI (reference sequence). V lost 4 bases, J lost 6 bases, and 15 bases lay in between. The CDR3 sequence: CASSSRGGSAEAFF. CDR3 coding DNA: TGTGCCAGCAGTTCCAGGGGAGGATCGGCTGAAGCTTTCTTT.